Listed below are T cell receptor beta chains from one sample, sequenced in a study of identical twins. TCRdb passed the 5' RACE reads through MiXCR, listing each CDR3 protein once. This table has 690,000 or so distinct CDR3 sequences, over 8.5% appearing once. This same sample was also taken into another study, of yellow fever vaccine responses in identical twins.

Source material: PBMCs. These receptors were obtained from a woman between 18 and 29 years old in good health. Both conserved end residues are trimmed from each CDR3.

V gene: TRBV5-1
CDR3 protein: ASTSGKSYEQY

V gene: TRBV4-2
CDR3 protein: ASSQDGALGGDFNEQF

V gene: TRBV12-3/TRBV12-4
CDR3 protein: ASSLMAGEAF

V gene: TRBV29-1
CDR3 protein: SVETSTDTQY

V gene: TRBV11-1
CDR3 protein: ASSPRLAGGYDTDTQY

V gene: TRBV15
CDR3 protein: ATSGRQTSGEETQY

V gene: TRBV20-1
CDR3 protein: SARGAGYNEQL

V gene: TRBV5-6
CDR3 protein: ASSFAGYHNEQF

V gene: TRBV30
CDR3 protein: AWNRGQGEQY

V gene: TRBV12-3/TRBV12-4
CDR3 protein: ASSLALGGVYEQY

V gene: TRBV18
CDR3 protein: ASSPYRVRSYNEQF

V gene: TRBV3-1
CDR3 protein: ASSQRTSGGSSYEQY

V gene: TRBV7-2
CDR3 protein: ASSPKGQTSSSYEQY

V gene: TRBV6-5
CDR3 protein: ASSSQGEHEQF

V gene: TRBV14
CDR3 protein: ASSLTGLGTEAF

V gene: TRBV6-1
CDR3 protein: ASSGRHYNEQF

V gene: TRBV7-9
CDR3 protein: ASSGDSIGEQY

V gene: TRBV18
CDR3 protein: ASSPNGRVPSYEQY

V gene: TRBV7-9
CDR3 protein: ASSLPDNYGYT

V gene: TRBV20-1
CDR3 protein: SASPSGYTGELF

V gene: TRBV7-9
CDR3 protein: ASSPLWTELNTGELF

V gene: TRBV12-3/TRBV12-4
CDR3 protein: ASSLAASGANYEQY

V gene: TRBV7-2
CDR3 protein: ASSVRQGVEQY

V gene: TRBV4-1
CDR3 protein: ASSPEVASTEAF

V gene: TRBV11-2
CDR3 protein: ASSLEGHFGEQY

V gene: TRBV18
CDR3 protein: ASSPPKAGPDTQY

V gene: TRBV19
CDR3 protein: ASSISRTSGSESSYEQY

V gene: TRBV3-1
CDR3 protein: ASSQAAPPSYQETQY

V gene: TRBV5-5
CDR3 protein: ASSWGAGIEQY

V gene: TRBV6-1
CDR3 protein: ASSAPSGVKNIQY

V gene: TRBV6-2/TRBV6-3
CDR3 protein: ASSTGDFYEQY

V gene: TRBV14
CDR3 protein: ASSQDFGGTGELF

V gene: TRBV10-3
CDR3 protein: AISFPAGGPNEQF

V gene: TRBV11-2
CDR3 protein: ASSARSSPMGEQY

V gene: TRBV20-1
CDR3 protein: SAREASVGSDTQY

V gene: TRBV7-2
CDR3 protein: ASSLVVYTDTQY

V gene: TRBV21-1
CDR3 protein: AGRAGQGPGNIQY

V gene: TRBV12-3/TRBV12-4
CDR3 protein: ASSLPATGELF

V gene: TRBV18
CDR3 protein: ASSTLRPPTDTQY

V gene: TRBV20-1
CDR3 protein: SARSPRQGNYEQY

V gene: TRBV5-6
CDR3 protein: ASSSIWTGSVTGELF

V gene: TRBV2
CDR3 protein: ASSGDSIRPYEQF

V gene: TRBV28
CDR3 protein: ASSEGGKGSYEQY

V gene: TRBV14
CDR3 protein: ASSQDHGTGGSQTQY

V gene: TRBV7-9
CDR3 protein: ASSKSYTGELF

V gene: TRBV6-1
CDR3 protein: ASTLAYTGPNEQF

V gene: TRBV6-2/TRBV6-3
CDR3 protein: ASVTGGTIDTQY

V gene: TRBV7-9
CDR3 protein: ASSGGQGTNQPQH

V gene: TRBV28
CDR3 protein: ASSSGKTQY

V gene: TRBV15
CDR3 protein: ATSREASIADTQY

V gene: TRBV24-1
CDR3 protein: ATSDLKGGRGETQY

V gene: TRBV4-3
CDR3 protein: ASSQDPELAGGLDNEQF

V gene: TRBV4-2
CDR3 protein: ASSQMTSGGAGDTQY

V gene: TRBV6-2/TRBV6-3
CDR3 protein: ASTLPLAGQTYSGANVLT

V gene: TRBV6-4
CDR3 protein: ASSDLPGVPYNEQF

V gene: TRBV11-1
CDR3 protein: ASSPDSPGLAGGPDTQY

V gene: TRBV5-1
CDR3 protein: ASSSNRDTGYEQY

V gene: TRBV7-8
CDR3 protein: ASSPGGTGIATQY

V gene: TRBV7-2
CDR3 protein: ASSPLSRSTDTQY

V gene: TRBV24-1
CDR3 protein: ATSGQGENNEQF